The clone carrying this T cell receptor beta chain has only a few counts. Its antigen is unidentified. The data are from a study of T cells after yellow fever vaccination. This CDR3 spans 12 amino acids. Trimming pared 1 base from V and 12 bases from J, leaving 10 bases between. Germline V gives CDR1 LGHDT, CDR2 YNNKEL (reference sequence). The study made its TCR cDNA through 5'RACE template switching. That step introduced a universal primer site along with UMIs. Via MiXCR, TCRdb re-called the 5' RACE reads, giving one row per CDR3 protein. The sample yields about 630,000 distinct CDR3 sequences, around 12% seen once. Study-level points and caveats: The appearance of a small share of clonotypes in both CD4 and CD8 compartments was observed.

The clonotype comes from a man aged 25-45 years who received the YFV17D yellow fever vaccine. The chain has TRBV3-1 and TRBJ2-1; no clear D gene. The source material was PBMCs, sampled on the day of the yellow fever booster vaccination. CDR3 sequence reads: CASSQVERLQFF. CDR3 DNA sequence: TGTGCCAGCAGCCAAGTGGAACGGCTGCAGTTCTTC.